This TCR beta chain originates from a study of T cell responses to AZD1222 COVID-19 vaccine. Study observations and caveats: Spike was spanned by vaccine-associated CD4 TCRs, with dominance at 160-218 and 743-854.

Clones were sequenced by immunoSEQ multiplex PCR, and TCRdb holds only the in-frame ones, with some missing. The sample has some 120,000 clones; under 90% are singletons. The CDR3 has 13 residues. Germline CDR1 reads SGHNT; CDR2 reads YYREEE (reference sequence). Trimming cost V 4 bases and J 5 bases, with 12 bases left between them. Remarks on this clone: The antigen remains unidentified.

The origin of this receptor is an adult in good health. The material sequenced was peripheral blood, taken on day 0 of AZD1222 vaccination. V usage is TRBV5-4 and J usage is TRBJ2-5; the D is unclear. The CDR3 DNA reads TGTGCCAGCAGCCGGGCCCCTCCCGAGACCCAGTACTTC. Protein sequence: CASSRAPPETQYF.